This entry concerns a single T cell receptor (beta chain). No antigen is known for it. The assay was immunoSEQ multiplex PCR, and TCRdb's table has in-frame clones only and misses some. The data contain about 43,000 clones, approximately 83% of them singletons. The data were obtained in a study of OX40 agonist ivuxolimab in advanced cancers. Germline CDR1 is SGHAT and CDR2 is FQNNGV. This CDR3 region has 16 residues. The germline V and J ends were trimmed by 5 bases and 2 bases, with 16 bases remaining between them. Whole-study results and caveats: CD4+ T cells averaged fewer expanded clones than CD8+ T cells. At 0.1 to 3.0 mg/kg, clonal expansion of CD4+ and CD8+ blood T cells had occurred by week 6. Clonal expansion among partial responders at 0.1-3.0 mg/kg ranked near the lowest.

The chain has TRBV11-2 and TRBJ2-1; TRBD2 is a possible D gene (6 bases). The receptor was isolated from an adult with an advanced solid tumor such as melanoma, head and neck, liver or kidney cancer. This material consisted of CD4+ or CD8+ T cells sorted from blood, taken in a trial of the OX40 agonist ivuxolimab. The CDR3 coding sequence is TGTGCCAGCAGCAACCCATCCGGGAGCGCCTACAATGAGCAGTTCTTC. This codes for CASSNPSGSAYNEQFF. The variable domain in full, completed from reference TRBV11-2 and TRBJ2-1, reads EAGVAQSPRYKIIEKRQSVAFWCNPISGHATLYWYQQILGQGPKLLIQFQNNGVVDDSQLPKDRFSAERLKGVDSTLKIQPAKLEDSAVYLCASSNPSGSAYNEQFFGPGTRLTVL.